This TCR beta chain was recovered during a study of blood T cell repertoires in COVID-19. Across the study: COVID-19 samples from acute and convalescent phases originated in the United States, Italy and Spain. The analysed material was cDNA or gDNA that came from T cells, B-cell-depleted T cells, or PBMCs.

Profiled with immunoSEQ multiplex PCR; TCRdb holds only in-frame clones, not every one. The data show around 100,000 clones, around 66% seen once. Sequenced material: peripheral blood. The receptor comes from an elderly man with acute or convalescent COVID-19.

CDR3 amino acids: CASSQVPQGQTSYGYTF. The DNA for the CDR3 is TGCGCCAGCAGCCAAGTACCCCAGGGACAGACCTCCTATGGCTACACCTTC. The V and J genes are TRBV4-3 and TRBJ1-2, with TRBD1 identical over 7 bases. The V and J ends lost 1 base and 4 bases, in that order; junction bases with no gene match: 12. Germline lookup yields CDR1 LGHNA and CDR2 YSLEER. The CDR3 sequence is 17 residues long.